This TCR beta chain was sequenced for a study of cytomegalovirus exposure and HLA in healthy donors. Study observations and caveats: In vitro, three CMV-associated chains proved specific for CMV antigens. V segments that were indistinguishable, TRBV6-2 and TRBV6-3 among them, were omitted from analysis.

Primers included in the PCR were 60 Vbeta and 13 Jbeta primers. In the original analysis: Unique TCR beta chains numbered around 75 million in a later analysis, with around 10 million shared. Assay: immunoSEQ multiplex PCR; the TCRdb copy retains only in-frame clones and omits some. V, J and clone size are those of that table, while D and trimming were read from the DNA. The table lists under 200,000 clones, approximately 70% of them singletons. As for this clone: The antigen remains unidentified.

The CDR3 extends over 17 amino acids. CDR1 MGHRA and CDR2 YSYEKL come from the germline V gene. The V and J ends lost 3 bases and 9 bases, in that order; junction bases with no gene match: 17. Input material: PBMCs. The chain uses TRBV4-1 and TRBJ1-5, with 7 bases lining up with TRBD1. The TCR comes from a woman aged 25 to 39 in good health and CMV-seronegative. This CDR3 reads CASSQLEGARTMWPQHF. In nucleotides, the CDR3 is TGCGCCAGCAGCCAGTTGGAGGGGGCGCGTACGATGTGGCCCCAGCATTTT.